A selection of T cell receptor beta chains follows, all from one sample in a study of T cells in Graves' hyperthyroidism and ophthalmopathy. TCRdb passed the multiplex PCR reads through MiXCR, listing each CDR3 protein once. The sample lists 300,000 to 450,000 distinct CDR3 sequences; 14% were seen once. Sequencing was performed on blood. All receptors derive from a woman in her twenties or thirties with Graves' ophthalmopathy. Each CDR3 is given with its conserved first and last residue. D genes are given only for firm matches. Size tells how often a clone was seen (once, few, many) or the class of an expanded clone, and some rows leave it out.

>few|TRBJ2-1|NA|TRBV6-1
CASLGISRGRGQFF
TGTGCCAGCCTTGGGATTAGTCGGGGACGAGGGCAGTTCTTC
>few|TRBJ1-5|NA|TRBV27
CASSSTGPHYSNQPQHF
TGTGCCAGCAGTTCAACTGGGCCACACTATAGCAATCAGCCCCAGCATTTT
>many|TRBJ2-7|NA|TRBV20-1
CSAKPGTRSSEQYF
TGCAGTGCAAAACCCGGGACACGTTCCTCGGAGCAGTACTTC
>many|TRBJ2-1|NA|TRBV2
CASSEGKSSYNEQFF
TGTGCCAGCAGTGAGGGCAAGAGCTCCTACAATGAGCAGTTCTTC
>many|TRBJ2-7|NA|TRBV27
CASKRLDTLSYEQYF
TGTGCCAGTAAAAGACTCGACACCCTATCCTACGAGCAGTACTTC
>many|TRBJ1-6|NA|TRBV7-2
CASSPLGSNSPLHF
TGTGCCAGCAGCCCCTTGGGGAGTAATTCACCCCTCCACTTT
>NA|TRBJ2-1|NA|TRBV4-1
CASSHPLGGSYNEQFF
TGCGCCAGCAGCCACCCCTTAGGCGGCTCCTACAATGAGCAGTTCTTC
>many|TRBJ1-5|NA|TRBV28
CASSFGRWTVNQPQHF
TGTGCCAGCAGTTTTGGTCGTTGGACGGTCAATCAGCCCCAGCATTTT
>NA|TRBJ1-5|NA|TRBV6-2/TRBV6-3
CATEWQPQHF
TGTGCCACCGAGTGGCAGCCCCAGCATTTT
>many|TRBJ2-3|NA|TRBV2
CASILGQIPKFAQYF
NA
>NA|TRBJ2-2|TRBD2|TRBV6-1
CASSDLGGTGELFF
TGTGCCAGCAGCGATTTGGGGGGGACCGGGGAGCTGTTTTTT
>many|TRBJ2-3|TRBD2|TRBV6-5
CASSYYGGSTDTQYF
TGTGCCAGCAGTTACTACGGGGGGAGCACAGATACGCAGTATTTT
>many|TRBJ2-2|NA|TRBV28
CASRVRETRDGELFF
TGTGCCAGCAGAGTACGAGAAACAAGGGACGGGGAGCTGTTTTTT
>many|TRBJ2-5|TRBD1|TRBV20-1
CSARVQGGKETQYF
TGCAGTGCTAGAGTACAGGGGGGAAAGGAGACCCAGTACTTC
>many|TRBJ2-7|NA|TRBV5-1
CASSPTGPQVHEQYF
TGCGCCAGCAGCCCTACGGGTCCTCAGGTGCACGAGCAGTACTTC
>NA|TRBJ1-3|NA|TRBV13
CASSALLTGNTIYF
TGTGCCAGCAGCGCATTGCTCACTGGAAACACCATATATTTT
>many|TRBJ1-6|TRBD1|TRBV7-2
CASSAPQGRESPLHF
TGTGCCAGCAGCGCCCCACAGGGGAGGGAGTCACCCCTCCACTTT
>many|TRBJ1-5|NA|TRBV2
CASSERGQPQHF
TGTGCCAGCAGTGAACGAGGACAGCCCCAGCATTTT
>NA|TRBJ2-3|NA|TRBV7-8
CASSLILLRTGLGGDTQYF
TGTGCCAGCAGCTTGATCCTATTACGAACAGGGTTGGGAGGAGATACGCAGTATTTT
>many|TRBJ1-5|NA|TRBV20-1
CSARGSAGLQPQHF
TGCAGTGCTAGAGGTTCGGCAGGGCTTCAGCCCCAGCATTTT
>few|TRBJ2-1|NA|TRBV20-1
CSAVDYSNEQFF
TGCAGTGCTGTTGACTATTCCAATGAGCAGTTCTTC
>many|TRBJ1-4|NA|TRBV29-1
CSVERFGVRASIEKLFF
TGCAGCGTCGAACGGTTCGGCGTGAGGGCGAGTATTGAAAAACTGTTTTTT